The 12 T cell receptor beta chains below were found in one sample sequenced in a study of preoperative IRX-2 immunotherapy in early breast cancer. Using immunoSEQ multiplex PCR, the repertoire was profiled, and TCRdb retains in-frame clones only, with some absent. The data show 30,000 to 35,000 clones, about 95% seen once. The treatment here: preoperative locoregional IRX-2 cytokine immunotherapy. Sampling was carried out from a patient treated with IRX-2 immunotherapy. These receptors all stem from a human donor with breast cancer.

This clone came up a few times. The chain uses TRBV29-1 and TRBJ1-2, with a tentative D call TRBD1 (5 bases). Trimming stripped 2 bases from V and 3 bases from J, with 10 bases between. Germline V gives CDR1 SQVTM, CDR2 ANQGSEA. This CDR3 contains 13 residues. CDR3: CSVENWGDYGYTF. CDR3 coding DNA: TGCAGCGTTGAAAACTGGGGCGACTATGGCTACACCTTC.

The chain uses TRBV5-4 and TRBJ1-6; perhaps TRBD1 as D (6 bases). V gave up 4 bases and J gave up 10 bases, with 15 bases separating them. The V gene's germline CDR1 is SGHNT and CDR2 YYREEE (reference sequence). The CDR3 runs to 14 residues. The CDR3 coding sequence is TGTGCCAGCAGCGAGACCGGGACATGGTCACCCCTCCACTTT. Encoded protein: CASSETGTWSPLHF.

This chain uses TRBV5-1 with TRBJ2-7; tentatively, D is TRBD1 (6 bases). V lost 5 bases and J 5 bases, leaving 17 bases between the germline ends. Germline V gene sequence: CDR1 SGHRS, CDR2 YFSETQ. This CDR3 is built from 14 residues. CDR3 in DNA: TGCGCCAGCAGGGCAACAACAGGGTCCCACGAGCAGTACTTC. The encoded protein is CASRATTGSHEQYF.

The J gene is TRBJ2-7, the V gene TRBV5-6, with D perhaps matching TRBD2 (6 bases). This CDR3 spans 16 amino acids. In germline, CDR1 is SGHDT, CDR2 YYEEEE. Trimming took off 0 bases at V and 4 bases at J, with 17 bases between the two ends. In DNA, the CDR3 is TGTGCCAGCAGCTTGGCAGCGCGGAGGGACGGATACGAGCAGTACTTC. Residues: CASSLAARRDGYEQYF.

The chain carries TRBV5-8 and TRBJ1-5, with D possibly being TRBD1 (5 bases). This CDR3 spans 14 amino acids. V shed 4 bases and J shed 5 bases, with 13 bases lying between them. CDR1 is SGHTS and CDR2 is YDEGEE in the germline V gene. The CDR3 DNA is TGTGCCAGCAGCCCCCAGGGACTATATCAGCCCCAGCATTTT. It codes for CASSPQGLYQPQHF.

The J gene is TRBJ1-2, the V gene TRBV28, with 8 bases aligning to TRBD1. The CDR3 has 14 amino acids. Looked up from germline, CDR1 is MDHEN and CDR2 is SYDVKM. J gave up 3 bases and V 4 bases, and 4 bases lay outside the gene matches. Here the CDR3 reads CASSSPDRDYGYTF. DNA for the CDR3: TGTGCCAGCAGTTCCCCGGACAGGGACTATGGCTACACCTTC.

The chain joins TRBV9 to TRBJ2-5; 9 positions match TRBD2. The CDR3 loop spans 14 amino acids. Looked up from germline, CDR1 is SGDLS and CDR2 is YYNGEE. The V segment lost 4 bases and the J segment 3 bases; nucleotides outside the gene matches: 4. CDR3 protein: CASSYSGRKETQYF. The DNA of the CDR3 is TGTGCCAGCAGCTATAGCGGGAGAAAAGAGACCCAGTACTTC.

This clone was seen once. The J gene is TRBJ2-3, the V gene TRBV27; the D is unclear. The V end was cut by 6 bases, the J end by 1 base, with 11 bases between. CDR3 length equals 14 residues. Germline loops: CDR1 MNHEY, CDR2 SMNVEV (reference sequence). The CDR3 sequence is CASSSGSRTDTQYF. The CDR3 DNA sequence: TGTGCCAGCAGCTCCGGGTCCCGCACAGATACGCAGTATTTT.

The chain has TRBV15 and TRBJ1-1; D is unresolved. CDR3 length equals 13 residues. Trimming stripped 8 bases from V and 1 base from J, with 11 bases between. Germline CDR1 is LNHNV and CDR2 is YYDKDF (reference sequence). In nucleotides, the CDR3 is TGTGCCACCGGGTGGGGTCGGAACACTGAAGCTTTCTTT. Residues: CATGWGRNTEAFF.

The chain joins TRBV7-6 to TRBJ2-1, with TRBD2 identical over 7 bases. J was trimmed by 6 bases and V by 2 bases; bases with no gene match: 4. The germline V gene encodes CDR1 SGHVS and CDR2 FNYEAQ. The CDR3 sequence is 14 residues long. Here the CDR3 DNA reads TGTGCCAGCAGCTTATTTGCGGGAGTCAATGAGCAGTTCTTC. Amino acids: CASSLFAGVNEQFF.

This chain joins TRBV7-2 and TRBJ2-1, with 10 bases fitting TRBD2. V gave up 2 bases and J gave up 7 bases; unmatched junction bases: 11. The CDR3 loop spans 17 amino acids. Per the germline V gene, CDR1 is SGHTA and CDR2 is FQGNSA. This chain's CDR3 is CASSLPPGTSAPNEQFF. Here the CDR3 DNA reads TGTGCCAGCAGCTTACCGCCAGGGACTAGCGCCCCAAATGAGCAGTTCTTC.

This clone was seen a handful of times. V gene TRBV19 combines with J gene TRBJ2-2, with D possibly being TRBD1 or TRBD2 (6 bases each). Trimming stripped 7 bases from V and 7 bases from J, with 16 bases between. Germline V gene lookup returns CDR1 LNHDA and CDR2 SQIVND (reference sequence). This CDR3 is built from 14 residues. The CDR3 DNA reads TGTGCCAGTATAGAGGGGGGCATCAACGGGGAGCTGTTTTTT. Translation gives CASIEGGINGELFF.